A selection of T cell receptor beta chains follows, all from one sample in a study of Tregs in tolerant kidney transplant recipients. Sequencing was performed with immunoSEQ multiplex PCR; in TCRdb, only in-frame clones are kept and a portion is missing. The sample lists 55,000 to 75,000 clones, 87% occurring once. The sample consisted of CD4+ T cells from blood (PBMCs), taken 6 months after the transplant. Receptor source: a human patient who received a combined kidney and bone marrow transplant. These T cells may partly come from the graft donor. The CDR3 runs from the conserved cysteine through the conserved F or W. The D gene is left open where the match is weak. Size is stated for part of the rows, as once, few or many counts, or as a class when the clone is expanded.

j_call d_call clone_size v_call cdr3_nt cdr3_aa
TRBJ1-5 NA NA TRBV4-2 TGTGCCAGCAGCCAGGGGGGGAGCAATCAGCCCCAGCATTTT CASSQGGSNQPQHF
TRBJ1-1 TRBD1 once TRBV6-1 TGTGCCAGCAGTGGGGGGACAGGGTTGTGGGCTTTCTTT CASSGGTGLWAFF
TRBJ2-5 TRBD2 many TRBV5-4 TGTGCCAGCAGCTTGGTAATAGCGGGGCAAGAGACCCAGTACTTC CASSLVIAGQETQYF
TRBJ2-2 TRBD1 NA TRBV11-3 TGTGCCAGCAGCCTAGGACAGGGGACCGGGGAGCTGTTTTTT CASSLGQGTGELFF
TRBJ1-1 TRBD1 once TRBV19 TGTGCCAGTAGTACTCAACAGGGGGCGAGAGCTTTCTTT CASSTQQGARAFF
TRBJ2-6 TRBD1 NA TRBV6-6 TGTGCCAGCATGGGGACAGGGGACTCTGGGGCCAACGTCCTGACTTTC CASMGTGDSGANVLTF
TRBJ2-6 TRBD2 NA TRBV11-2 TGTGCCAGCAGCCCCCACGGGGGGGTGACTGGGGCCAACGTCCTGACTTTC CASSPHGGVTGANVLTF
TRBJ1-5 NA NA TRBV2 TGTGCCAGCAGTGAAGAGTTTTTAGACAATCAGCCCCAGCATTTT CASSEEFLDNQPQHF
TRBJ2-4 NA NA TRBV6-4 TGTGCCAGCAGTAAAAGCTTTGAGTCGGGAAACATTCAGTACTTC CASSKSFESGNIQYF
TRBJ1-2 NA NA TRBV29-1 TGCAGCGTTGAGGAGGGTCCCTATGGCTACACCTTC CSVEEGPYGYTF
TRBJ1-2 NA NA TRBV29-1 TGCAGCGTCGTCTCCTATTTTAGTGGCTACACCTTC CSVVSYFSGYTF
TRBJ2-2 NA NA TRBV18 TGTGCCAGCTCACCCACAGGGTTTACCACCGGGGAGCTGTTTTTT CASSPTGFTTGELFF
TRBJ2-1 NA NA TRBV6-6 TGTGCCAGCAGTTTAAGGGGCGATGAGCAGTTCTTC CASSLRGDEQFF
TRBJ2-7 NA few TRBV2 TGTGCCAGCAGCGTCGGGGTATACGAGCAGTACTTC CASSVGVYEQYF
TRBJ1-1 NA once TRBV2 TGTGCCAGCAAGGGGGGGCGGGGGGCAGTGAACACTGAAGCTTTCTTT CASKGGRGAVNTEAFF
TRBJ2-7 NA NA TRBV27 TGTGCCAGCAGTTTAAGGGGGATGGGCGGGCGCCCCTCCTACGAGCAGTACTTC CASSLRGMGGRPSYEQYF
TRBJ2-2 NA NA TRBV27 TGTGCCAGCCGGAGGGGCGAGGCAATCTCCACGGGGGAGCTGTTTTTT CASRRGEAISTGELFF
TRBJ2-5 TRBD2 NA TRBV18 TGTGCCAGCTCACCACGGAATAGCGGGGCCCTTGAGACCCAGTACTTC CASSPRNSGALETQYF
TRBJ1-2 NA NA TRBV11-2 TGTGCCAGCAGCTTAGCCTCTGGGGGGAGAGAGCAGGGCTACACCTTC CASSLASGGREQGYTF
TRBJ2-1 NA NA TRBV29-1 TGCAGCGTTGTGGGAGGATATGAGCAGTTCTTC CSVVGGYEQFF
TRBJ2-3 TRBD2 NA TRBV11-3 TGTGCCAGCAGCTTTAGCGGGAGGGGCACAGATACGCAGTATTTT CASSFSGRGTDTQYF
TRBJ2-7 TRBD2 NA TRBV5-4 TGTGCCAGCAGCTTGGGTCGGGGGGGCCTTTGGGAGCAGTACTTC CASSLGRGGLWEQYF
TRBJ1-1 NA NA TRBV5-1 TGCGCCAGCCAGTCCCCTCCTCAGGGTGGGGGGTACACTGAAGCTTTCTTT CASQSPPQGGGYTEAFF
TRBJ2-7 TRBD1 NA TRBV18 TGTGCCAGCTCACCCGCGGGACAGGGGACCTATACCTACGAGCAGTACTTC CASSPAGQGTYTYEQYF
TRBJ1-6 NA NA TRBV7-2 TGTGCCAGCAGCTTTCAGGGGAATTCACCCCTCCACTTT CASSFQGNSPLHF
TRBJ2-3 TRBD1 NA TRBV2 TGTGCCAGCAGTGCGCGGACAGGGGGCACAGATACGCAGTATTTT CASSARTGGTDTQYF
TRBJ2-5 NA NA TRBV7-2 TGTGCCAGCAGCTTAGGCGGGGGGACAGGGAGGGAGACCCAGTACTTC CASSLGGGTGRETQYF